There are a few counts of the clone carrying this T cell receptor (beta chain). Its target is not known. This specimen comes from a study of T-cell memory formation after mild COVID-19. Findings and limits, study-wide: Day 15 to 85 contractors were CD4/CD8 balanced; later expanders leaned CD4+. A subset of responding clones appeared in pre-infection memory, suggesting cross-reactive memory joined. CD4+ contracting clones lay mainly in CM and EM, CD8+ ones in EMRA.

From 5'RACE with constant-segment primers came TCR alpha and TCR beta cDNA libraries that carried sample barcodes and UMIs. In TCRdb, the 5' RACE reads were re-called with MiXCR into one record per CDR3 protein. The sample consists of hundreds of thousands of distinct CDR3 sequences, about a sixth of them appearing once. V shed 5 bases and J shed 1 base, with 11 bases lying between them. The CDR3 consists of 14 residues. Germline V gene lookup returns CDR1 PRHDT and CDR2 FYEKMQ (reference sequence). Specimen: PBMCs or a T cell subset sorted from them (not recorded which). This clonotype originated in an adult woman who had mild COVID-19 (a few samples of this study predate the infection). Cell type and time point are not known. The chain couples TRBV13 to TRBJ2-5; D is perhaps TRBD2 (5 bases). CDR3 in amino acids: CASSRGRSQETQYF. CDR3 nucleotide sequence: TGTGCCAGCAGCCGGGGAAGATCCCAAGAGACCCAGTACTTC.